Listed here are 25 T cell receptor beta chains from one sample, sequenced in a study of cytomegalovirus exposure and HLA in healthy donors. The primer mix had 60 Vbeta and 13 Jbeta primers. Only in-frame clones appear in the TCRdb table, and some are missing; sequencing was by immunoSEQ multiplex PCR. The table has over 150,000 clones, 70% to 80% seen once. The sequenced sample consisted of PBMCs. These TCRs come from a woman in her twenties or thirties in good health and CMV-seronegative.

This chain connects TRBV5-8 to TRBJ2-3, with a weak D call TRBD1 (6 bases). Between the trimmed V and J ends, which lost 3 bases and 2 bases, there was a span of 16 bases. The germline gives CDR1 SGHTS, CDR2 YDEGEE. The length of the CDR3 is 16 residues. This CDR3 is CASSSTGPVFTDTQYF. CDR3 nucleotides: TGTGCCAGCAGCTCGACAGGCCCAGTCTTCACAGATACGCAGTATTTT.

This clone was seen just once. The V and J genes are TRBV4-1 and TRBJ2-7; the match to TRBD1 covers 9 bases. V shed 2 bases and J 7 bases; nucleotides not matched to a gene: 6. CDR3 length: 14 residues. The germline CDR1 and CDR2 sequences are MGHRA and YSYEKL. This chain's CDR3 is CASSQLGQGEEQYF. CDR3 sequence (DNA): TGCGCCAGCAGCCAATTGGGACAGGGTGAGGAGCAGTACTTC.

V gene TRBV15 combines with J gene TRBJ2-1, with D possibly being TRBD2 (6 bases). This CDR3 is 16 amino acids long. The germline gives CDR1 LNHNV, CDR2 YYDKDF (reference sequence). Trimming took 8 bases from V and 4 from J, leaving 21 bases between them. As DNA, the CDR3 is TGTGCCACCGGGGGGTGGAGGGAAAAGGGGTACAATGAGCAGTTCTTC. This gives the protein CATGGWREKGYNEQFF.

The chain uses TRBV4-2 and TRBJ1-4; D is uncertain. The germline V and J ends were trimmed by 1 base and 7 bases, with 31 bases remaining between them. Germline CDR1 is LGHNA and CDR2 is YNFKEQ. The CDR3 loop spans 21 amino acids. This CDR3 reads CASSQGRIIDSISARPEKLFF. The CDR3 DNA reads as TGTGCCAGCAGCCAAGGCCGGATCATCGACTCTATCAGTGCACGACCTGAAAAACTGTTTTTT.

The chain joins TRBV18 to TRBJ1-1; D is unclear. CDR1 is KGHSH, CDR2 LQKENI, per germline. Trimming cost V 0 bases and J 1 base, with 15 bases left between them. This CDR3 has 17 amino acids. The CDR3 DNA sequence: TGTGCCAGCTCACCACCTTTACTGAGGATCTCGAACACTGAAGCTTTCTTT. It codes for CASSPPLLRISNTEAFF. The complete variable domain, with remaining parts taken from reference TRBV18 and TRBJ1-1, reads NAGVMQNPRHLVRRRGQEARLRCSPMKGHSHVYWYRQLPEEGLKFMVYLQKENIIDESGMPKERFSAEFPKEGPSILRIQQVVRGDSAAYFCASSPPLLRISNTEAFFGQGTRLTVV.

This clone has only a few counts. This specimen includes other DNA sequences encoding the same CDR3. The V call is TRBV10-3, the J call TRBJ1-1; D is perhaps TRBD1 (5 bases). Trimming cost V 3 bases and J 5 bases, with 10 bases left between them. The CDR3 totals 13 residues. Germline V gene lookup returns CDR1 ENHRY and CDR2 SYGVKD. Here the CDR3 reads CAISESGGTEAFF. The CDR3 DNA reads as TGTGCCATCAGTGAATCTGGGGGGACTGAAGCTTTCTTT.

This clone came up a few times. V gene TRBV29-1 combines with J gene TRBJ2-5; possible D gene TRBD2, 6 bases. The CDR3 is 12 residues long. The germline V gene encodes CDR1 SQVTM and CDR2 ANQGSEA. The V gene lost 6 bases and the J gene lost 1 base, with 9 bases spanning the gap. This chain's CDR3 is CSVREGQETQYF. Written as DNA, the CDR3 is TGCAGCGTGCGGGAAGGCCAAGAGACCCAGTACTTC.

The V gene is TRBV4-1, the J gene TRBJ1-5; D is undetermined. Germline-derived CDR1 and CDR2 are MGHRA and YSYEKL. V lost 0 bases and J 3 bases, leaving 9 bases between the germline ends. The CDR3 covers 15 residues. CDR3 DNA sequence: TGCGCCAGCAGCCAAGAGGACGGGAACAATCAGCCCCAGCATTTT. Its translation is CASSQEDGNNQPQHF.

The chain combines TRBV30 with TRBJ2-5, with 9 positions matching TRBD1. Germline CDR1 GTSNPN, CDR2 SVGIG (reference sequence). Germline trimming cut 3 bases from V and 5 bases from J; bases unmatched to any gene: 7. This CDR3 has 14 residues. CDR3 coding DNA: TGTGCCTGGAGAGGACAGGGGTGGGGTGAGACCCAGTACTTC. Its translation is CAWRGQGWGETQYF.

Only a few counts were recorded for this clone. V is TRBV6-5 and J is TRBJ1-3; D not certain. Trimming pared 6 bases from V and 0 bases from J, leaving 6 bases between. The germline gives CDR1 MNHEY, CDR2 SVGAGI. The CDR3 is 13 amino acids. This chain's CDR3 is CASRGLSGNTIYF. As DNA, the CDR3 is TGTGCCAGCAGGGGCCTCTCTGGAAACACCATATATTTT.

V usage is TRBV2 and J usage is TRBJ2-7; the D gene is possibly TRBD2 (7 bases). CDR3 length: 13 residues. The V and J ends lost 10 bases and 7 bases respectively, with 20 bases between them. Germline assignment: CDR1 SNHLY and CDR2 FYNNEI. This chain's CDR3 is CATHLGGGWEQYF. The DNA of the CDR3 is TGTGCCACCCACTTAGGGGGGGGCTGGGAGCAGTACTTC.

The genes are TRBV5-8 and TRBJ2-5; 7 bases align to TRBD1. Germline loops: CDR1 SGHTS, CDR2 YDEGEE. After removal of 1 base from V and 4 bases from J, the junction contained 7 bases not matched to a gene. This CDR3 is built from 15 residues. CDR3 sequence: CASSLRGQGVETQYF. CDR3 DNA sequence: TGTGCCAGCAGCTTGAGGGGGCAGGGGGTAGAGACCCAGTACTTC. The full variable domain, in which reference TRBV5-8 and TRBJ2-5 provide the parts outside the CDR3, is EAGVTQSPTHLIKTRGQQATLRCSPISGHTSVYWYQQALGLGLQFLLWYDEGEERNRGNFPPRFSGRQFPNYSSELNVNALELEDSALYLCASSLRGQGVETQYFGPGTRLLVL.

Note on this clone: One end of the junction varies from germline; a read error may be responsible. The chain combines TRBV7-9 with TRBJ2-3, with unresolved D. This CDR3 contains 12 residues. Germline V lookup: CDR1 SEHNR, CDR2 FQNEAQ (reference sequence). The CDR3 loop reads CSSSLLADTQYF. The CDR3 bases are TGTTCCAGCAGCTTACTCGCAGATACGCAGTATTTT.

CDR3 region: CASSSPGAGQETQYF. The CDR3 bases are TGTGCCAGCAGTTCCCCCGGCGCAGGTCAAGAGACCCAGTACTTC. V and J are TRBV27 and TRBJ2-5; D gene uncertain. Germline V CDR1 and CDR2: MNHEY, SMNVEV (reference sequence). This CDR3 comprises 15 residues. With 4 bases removed from V and 2 bases from J, the gap between germline ends came to 14 bases.

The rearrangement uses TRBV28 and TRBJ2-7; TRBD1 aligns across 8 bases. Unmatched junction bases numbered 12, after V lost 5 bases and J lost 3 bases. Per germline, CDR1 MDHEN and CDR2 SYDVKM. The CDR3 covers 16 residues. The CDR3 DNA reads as TGTGCCAGCAGTAGACTCACGGGACAGGAGTACTACGAGCAGTACTTC. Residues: CASSRLTGQEYYEQYF.

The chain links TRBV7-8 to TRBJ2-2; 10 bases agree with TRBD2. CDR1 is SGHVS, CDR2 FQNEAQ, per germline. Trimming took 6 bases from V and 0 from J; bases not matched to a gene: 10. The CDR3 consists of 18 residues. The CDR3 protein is CASRSQRGGAPNTGELFF. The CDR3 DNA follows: TGTGCCAGCAGATCTCAGCGGGGGGGCGCACCGAACACCGGGGAGCTGTTTTTT.

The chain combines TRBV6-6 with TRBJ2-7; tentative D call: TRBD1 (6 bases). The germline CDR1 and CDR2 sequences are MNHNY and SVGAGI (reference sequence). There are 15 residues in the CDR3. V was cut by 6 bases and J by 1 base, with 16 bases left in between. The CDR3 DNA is TGTGCCAGCAGGCTCCGTTACAGGGAATCCTACGAGCAGTACTTC. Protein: CASRLRYRESYEQYF.

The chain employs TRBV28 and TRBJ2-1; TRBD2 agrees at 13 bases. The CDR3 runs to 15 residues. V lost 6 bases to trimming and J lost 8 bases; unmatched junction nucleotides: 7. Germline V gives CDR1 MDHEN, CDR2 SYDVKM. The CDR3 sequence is CASRLAGGLYDEQFF. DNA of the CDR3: TGTGCCAGCAGACTAGCGGGAGGGCTTTACGATGAGCAGTTCTTC. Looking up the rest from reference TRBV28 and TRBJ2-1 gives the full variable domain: DVKVTQSSRYLVKRTGEKVFLECVQDMDHENMFWYRQDPGLGLRLIYFSYDVKMKEKGDIPEGYSVSREKKERFSLILESASTNQTSMYLCASRLAGGLYDEQFFGPGTRLTVL.

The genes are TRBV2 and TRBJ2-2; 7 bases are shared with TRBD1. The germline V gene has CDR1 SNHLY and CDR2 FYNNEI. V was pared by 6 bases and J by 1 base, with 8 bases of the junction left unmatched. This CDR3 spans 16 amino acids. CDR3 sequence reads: CASRRPTGKNTGELFF. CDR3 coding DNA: TGTGCCAGCAGAAGACCGACAGGGAAGAACACCGGGGAGCTGTTTTTT.

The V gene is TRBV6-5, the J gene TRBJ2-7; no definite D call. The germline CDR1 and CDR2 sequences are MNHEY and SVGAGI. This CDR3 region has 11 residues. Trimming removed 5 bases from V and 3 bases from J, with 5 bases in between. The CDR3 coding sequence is TGTGCCAGCAGTACCGGCTACGAGCAGTACTTC. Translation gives CASSTGYEQYF.

Here the CDR3 DNA reads TGTGCCAGCAGTGAGGGACCGCGGGACGAGCAGTTCTTC. Its protein is CASSEGPRDEQFF. The chain uses TRBV25-1 and TRBJ2-1; D possibly corresponds to TRBD2 (6 bases). This CDR3 is built from 13 residues. Between the trimmed V and J ends, which lost 3 bases and 10 bases, there was a span of 13 bases. Germline V CDR1 and CDR2: MGHDK, SYGVNS.

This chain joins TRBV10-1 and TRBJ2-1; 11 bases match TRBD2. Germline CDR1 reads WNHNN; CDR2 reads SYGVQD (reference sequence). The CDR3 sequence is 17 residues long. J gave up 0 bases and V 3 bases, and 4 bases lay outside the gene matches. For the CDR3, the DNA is TGCGCCAGCAGTGACCTAACTAGCGGGGGCTCCTACAATGAGCAGTTCTTC. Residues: CASSDLTSGGSYNEQFF.

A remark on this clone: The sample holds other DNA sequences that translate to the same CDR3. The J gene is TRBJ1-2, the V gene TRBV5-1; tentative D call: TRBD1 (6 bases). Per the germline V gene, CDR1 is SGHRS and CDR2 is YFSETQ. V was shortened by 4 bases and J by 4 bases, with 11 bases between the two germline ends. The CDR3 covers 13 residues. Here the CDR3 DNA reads TGCGCCAGCAGCCTCGAGGGGGTCTATGGCTACACCTTC. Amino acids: CASSLEGVYGYTF. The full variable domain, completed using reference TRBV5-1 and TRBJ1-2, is KAGVTQTPRYLIKTRGQQVTLSCSPISGHRSVSWYQQTPGQGLQFLFEYFSETQRNKGNFPGRFSGRQFSNSRSEMNVSTLELGDSALYLCASSLEGVYGYTFGSGTRLTVV.

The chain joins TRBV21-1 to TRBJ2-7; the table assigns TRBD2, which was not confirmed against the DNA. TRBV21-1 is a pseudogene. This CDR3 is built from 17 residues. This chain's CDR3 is CASSTRGIERDSYEQYF. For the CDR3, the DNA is TGTGCCAGCAGCACCCGGGGGATAGAAAGGGACTCCTACGAGCAGTACTTC.

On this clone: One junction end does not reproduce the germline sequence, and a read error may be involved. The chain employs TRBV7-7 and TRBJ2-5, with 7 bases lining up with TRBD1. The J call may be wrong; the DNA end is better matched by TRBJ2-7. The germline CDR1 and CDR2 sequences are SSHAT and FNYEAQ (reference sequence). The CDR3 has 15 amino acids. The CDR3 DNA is TGTGCTAGCAGCGCCGCCCAGACAGGGAAACACGAGCAGTACTTC. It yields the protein CASSAAQTGKHEQYF.